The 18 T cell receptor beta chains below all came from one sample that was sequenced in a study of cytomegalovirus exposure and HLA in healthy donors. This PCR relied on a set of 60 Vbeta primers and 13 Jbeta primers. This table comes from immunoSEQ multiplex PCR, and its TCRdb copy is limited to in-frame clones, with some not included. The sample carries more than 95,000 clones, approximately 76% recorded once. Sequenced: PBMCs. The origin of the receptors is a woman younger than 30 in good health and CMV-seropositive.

This chain's CDR3 is CASSEYVGGETQYF. The CDR3, as DNA: TGTGCCAGCAGTGAATATGTGGGGGGGGAGACCCAGTACTTC. V is TRBV25-1 and J is TRBJ2-5; 7 bases are a match to TRBD2. In germline, CDR1 is MGHDK, CDR2 SYGVNS. V was clipped by 0 bases and J by 5 bases; unmatched bases: 3. This CDR3 comprises 14 residues.

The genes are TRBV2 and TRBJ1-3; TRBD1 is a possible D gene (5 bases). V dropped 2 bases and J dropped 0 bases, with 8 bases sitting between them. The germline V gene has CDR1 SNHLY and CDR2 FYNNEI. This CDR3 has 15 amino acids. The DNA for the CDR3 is TGTGCCAGCAGTGAAAACAGGAACTCTGGAAACACCATATATTTT. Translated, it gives CASSENRNSGNTIYF.

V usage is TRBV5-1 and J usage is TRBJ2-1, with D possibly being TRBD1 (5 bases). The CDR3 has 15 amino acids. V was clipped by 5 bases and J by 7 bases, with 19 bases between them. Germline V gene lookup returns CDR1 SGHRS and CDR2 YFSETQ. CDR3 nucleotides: TGCGCCAGCAGTCGTAGGGGCCCCATGGGGAATGAGCAGTTCTTC. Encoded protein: CASSRRGPMGNEQFF.

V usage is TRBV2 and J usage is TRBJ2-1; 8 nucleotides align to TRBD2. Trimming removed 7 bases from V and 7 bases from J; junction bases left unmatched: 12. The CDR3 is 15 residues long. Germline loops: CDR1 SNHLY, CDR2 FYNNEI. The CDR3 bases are TGTGCCAGCATGAAGTTACTAGCGGAACCGAATGAGCAGTTCTTC. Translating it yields CASMKLLAEPNEQFF.

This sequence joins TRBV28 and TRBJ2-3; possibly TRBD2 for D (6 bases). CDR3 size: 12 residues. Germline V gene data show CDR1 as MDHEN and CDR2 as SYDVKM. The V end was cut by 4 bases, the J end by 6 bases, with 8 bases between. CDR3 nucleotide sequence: TGTGCCAGCAGTTCCCGGGGGGATACGCAGTATTTT. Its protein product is CASSSRGDTQYF.

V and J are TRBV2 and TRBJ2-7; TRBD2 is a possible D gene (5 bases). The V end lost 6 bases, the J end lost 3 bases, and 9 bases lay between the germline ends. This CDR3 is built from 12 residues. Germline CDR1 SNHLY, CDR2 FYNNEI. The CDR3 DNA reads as TGTGCCAGCAGAGGTGAGGGCTACGAGCAGTACTTC. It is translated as CASRGEGYEQYF.

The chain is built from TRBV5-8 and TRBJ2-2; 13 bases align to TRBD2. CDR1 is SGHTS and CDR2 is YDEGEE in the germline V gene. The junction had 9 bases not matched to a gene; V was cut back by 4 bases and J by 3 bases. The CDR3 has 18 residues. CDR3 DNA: TGTGCCAGCAGCCTTGTAAGGACTAGCGGGAGTTACACCGGGGAGCTGTTTTTT. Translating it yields CASSLVRTSGSYTGELFF.

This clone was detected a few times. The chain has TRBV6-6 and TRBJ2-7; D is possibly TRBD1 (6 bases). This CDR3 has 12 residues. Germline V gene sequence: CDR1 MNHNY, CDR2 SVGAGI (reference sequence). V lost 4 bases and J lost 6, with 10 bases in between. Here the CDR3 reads CASSWGPSEQYF. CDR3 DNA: TGTGCCAGCAGTTGGGGGCCAAGCGAGCAGTACTTC.

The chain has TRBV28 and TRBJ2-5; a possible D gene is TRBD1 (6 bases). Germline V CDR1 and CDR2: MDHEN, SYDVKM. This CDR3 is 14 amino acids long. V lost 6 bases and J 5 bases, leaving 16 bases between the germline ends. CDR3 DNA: TGTGCCAGCAGCTCAGGGGTGTTGAGGGAGACCCAGTACTTC. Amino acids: CASSSGVLRETQYF.

DNA for the CDR3: TGTGCCAGCAGCAACCTACTCCCCGGGGCCAACGTCCTGACTTTC. The encoded protein is CASSNLLPGANVLTF. V usage is TRBV7-3 and J usage is TRBJ2-6, with D unclear. V shed 5 bases and J shed 4 bases, with 12 bases lying between them. Germline lookup yields CDR1 SGHTA and CDR2 FQGTGA. This CDR3 contains 15 residues.

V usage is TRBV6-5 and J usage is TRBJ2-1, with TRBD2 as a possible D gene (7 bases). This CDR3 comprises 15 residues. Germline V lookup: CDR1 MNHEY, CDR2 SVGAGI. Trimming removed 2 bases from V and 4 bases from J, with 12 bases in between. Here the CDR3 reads CASSYRGEGYNEQFF. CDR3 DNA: TGTGCCAGCAGTTACAGGGGGGAGGGTTACAATGAGCAGTTCTTC.

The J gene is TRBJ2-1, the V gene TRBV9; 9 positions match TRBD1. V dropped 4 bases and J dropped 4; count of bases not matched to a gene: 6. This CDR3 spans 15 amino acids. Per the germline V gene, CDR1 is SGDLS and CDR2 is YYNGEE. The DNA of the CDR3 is TGTGCCAGCAGCCCTTGGACAGGGGATTACAATGAGCAGTTCTTC. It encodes CASSPWTGDYNEQFF. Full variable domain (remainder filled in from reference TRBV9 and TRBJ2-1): DSGVTQTPKHLITATGQRVTLRCSPRSGDLSVYWYQQSLDQGLQFLIQYYNGEERAKGNILERFSAQQFPDLHSELNLSSLELGDSALYFCASSPWTGDYNEQFFGPGTRLTVL.

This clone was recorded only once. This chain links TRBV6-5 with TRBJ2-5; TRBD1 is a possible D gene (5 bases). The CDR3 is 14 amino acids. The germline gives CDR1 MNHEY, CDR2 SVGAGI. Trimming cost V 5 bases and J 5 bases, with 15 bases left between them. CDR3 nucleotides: TGTGCCAGCAGTCTCGTCCCGAAGGGGGAGACCCAGTACTTC. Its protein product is CASSLVPKGETQYF.

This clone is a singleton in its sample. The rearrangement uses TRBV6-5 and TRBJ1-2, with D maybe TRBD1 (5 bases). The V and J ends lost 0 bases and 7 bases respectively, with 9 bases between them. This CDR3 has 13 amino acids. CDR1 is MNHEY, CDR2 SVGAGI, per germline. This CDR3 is CASSYSMGGGYTF. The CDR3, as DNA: TGTGCCAGCAGTTACTCGATGGGGGGTGGCTACACCTTC.

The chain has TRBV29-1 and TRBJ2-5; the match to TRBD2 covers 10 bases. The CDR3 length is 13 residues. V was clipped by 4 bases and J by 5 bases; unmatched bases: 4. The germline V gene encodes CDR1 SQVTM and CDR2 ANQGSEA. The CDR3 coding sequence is TGCAGCGTTGTAGCGGGAGGTTCGGAGACCCAGTACTTC. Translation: CSVVAGGSETQYF.

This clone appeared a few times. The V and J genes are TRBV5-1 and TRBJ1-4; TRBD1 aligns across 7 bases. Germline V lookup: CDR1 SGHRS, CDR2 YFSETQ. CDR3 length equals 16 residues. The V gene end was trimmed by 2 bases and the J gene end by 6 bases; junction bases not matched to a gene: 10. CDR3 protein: CASSFRQGVGDEKLFF. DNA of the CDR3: TGCGCCAGCAGCTTTCGACAGGGCGTTGGGGATGAAAAACTGTTTTTT.

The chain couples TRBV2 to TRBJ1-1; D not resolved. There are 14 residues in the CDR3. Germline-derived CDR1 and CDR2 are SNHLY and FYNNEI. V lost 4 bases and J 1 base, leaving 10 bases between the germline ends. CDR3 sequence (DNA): TGTGCCAGCAGTGTGCGGCAGCCGAACACTGAAGCTTTCTTT. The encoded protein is CASSVRQPNTEAFF.

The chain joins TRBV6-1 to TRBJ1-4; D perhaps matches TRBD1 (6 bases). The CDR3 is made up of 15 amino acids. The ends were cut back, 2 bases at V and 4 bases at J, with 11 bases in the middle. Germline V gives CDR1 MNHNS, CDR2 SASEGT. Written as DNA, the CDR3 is TGTGCCAGCAGTGAATACTGGACAGTTAATGAAAAACTGTTTTTT. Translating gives CASSEYWTVNEKLFF.